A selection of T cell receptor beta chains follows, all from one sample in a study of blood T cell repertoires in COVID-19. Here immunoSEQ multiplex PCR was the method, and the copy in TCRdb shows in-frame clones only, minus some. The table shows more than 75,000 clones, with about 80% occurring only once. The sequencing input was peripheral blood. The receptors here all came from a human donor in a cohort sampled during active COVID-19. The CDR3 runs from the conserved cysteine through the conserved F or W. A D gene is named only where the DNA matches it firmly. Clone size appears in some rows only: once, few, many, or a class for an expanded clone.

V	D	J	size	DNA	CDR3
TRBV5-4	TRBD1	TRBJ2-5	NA	TGTGCCAGCAGCTCGGCTCCGGGACAGGGGACGGAGACCCAGTACTTC	CASSSAPGQGTETQYF
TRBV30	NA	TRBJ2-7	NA	TGTGCCTGGGAGGGGTATGGCGAGCAGTACTTC	CAWEGYGEQYF
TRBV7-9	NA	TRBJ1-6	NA	TGTGCCAGCAGCTCTACCCTTCGGGGTGGCACCTATAATTCACCCCTCCACTTT	CASSSTLRGGTYNSPLHF
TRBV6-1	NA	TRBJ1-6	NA	TGTGCCAGCAGTGATCGTGGGGGGAGGGTATCACCCCTCCACTTT	CASSDRGGRVSPLHF
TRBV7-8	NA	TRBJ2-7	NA	TGTGCCAGCAGCTTAGGGGGATGGGGGCTCCATTACGAGCAGTACTTC	CASSLGGWGLHYEQYF
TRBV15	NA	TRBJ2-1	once	TGTGCCACCAGCAGAGTAAGACCGAGGGAGGAGCAGTTCTTC	CATSRVRPREEQFF
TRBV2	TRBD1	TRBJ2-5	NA	TGTGCCAGCAGCCCGACAGGGTTTGAGACCCAGTACTTC	CASSPTGFETQYF
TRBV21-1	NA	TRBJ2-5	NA	TGTGCCAGCAGCAAAGGGTCCGAGAAAGCCCCAGAGACCCAGTACTTC	CASSKGSEKAPETQYF
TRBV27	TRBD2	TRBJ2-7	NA	TGTGCCAGCAGTCTTGGGACGGGTAGCGGGACCGCCTACGAGCAGTACTTC	CASSLGTGSGTAYEQYF
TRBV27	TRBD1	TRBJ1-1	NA	TGTGCCAGCAGTCGACAGGGGGCGTCTGAAGCTTTCTTT	CASSRQGASEAFF
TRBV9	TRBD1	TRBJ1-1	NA	TGTGCCAGCAGCCCAGGGGGCCTGGCTGAAGCTTTCTTT	CASSPGGLAEAFF
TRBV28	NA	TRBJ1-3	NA	TGTGCCAGCAGTCTTCAGGGCTCCTACACCATATATTTT	CASSLQGSYTIYF
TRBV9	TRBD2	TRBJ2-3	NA	TGTGCCAGCAGCCAAAGACTAGCGGGAGGCACAGATACGCAGTATTTT	CASSQRLAGGTDTQYF
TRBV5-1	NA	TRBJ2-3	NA	TGCGCCAGCAGCTTGCCGCGTGGGACTAGCACAGATACGCAGTATTTT	CASSLPRGTSTDTQYF
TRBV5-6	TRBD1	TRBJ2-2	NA	TGTGCCAGCAGCTTGGGAGGGGGCGAGACCGGGGAGCTGTTTTTT	CASSLGGGETGELFF
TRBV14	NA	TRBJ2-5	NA	TGTGCCAGCAGTGAGGACAGAAACCAAGAGACCCAGTACTTC	CASSEDRNQETQYF
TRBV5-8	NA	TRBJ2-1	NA	TGTGCCAGCAGCTTAGACCAGGGGTCCCGCAATGAGCAGTTCTTC	CASSLDQGSRNEQFF
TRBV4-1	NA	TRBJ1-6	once	TGCGCCAGCAGCCTACTGGACTTTGGTGATTCACCCCTCCACTTT	CASSLLDFGDSPLHF
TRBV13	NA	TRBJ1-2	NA	TGTGCCAGCAGCTCGGAGGGAAACTATGGCTACACCTTC	CASSSEGNYGYTF
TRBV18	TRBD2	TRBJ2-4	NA	TGTGCCAGCTCACCACCCGGACTAGCGGGGACCAAAAACATTCAGTACTTC	CASSPPGLAGTKNIQYF
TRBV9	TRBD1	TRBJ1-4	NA	TGTGCCAGCAGCCGTGAGGGGGCGGCTACTAATGAAAAACTGTTTTTT	CASSREGAATNEKLFF
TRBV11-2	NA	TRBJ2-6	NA	TGTGCCAGCAGCGTGGACTATGCTTCCTCTGGGGCCAACGTCCTGACTTTC	CASSVDYASSGANVLTF
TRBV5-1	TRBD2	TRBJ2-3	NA	TGCGCCAGCAACCCCGGACTAGCGGGAGTGGGAGATACGCAGTATTTT	CASNPGLAGVGDTQYF
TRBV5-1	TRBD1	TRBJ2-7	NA	TGCGCCAGCAGCTTGGCTCGGACAGGGGTAGACGAGCAGTACTTC	CASSLARTGVDEQYF
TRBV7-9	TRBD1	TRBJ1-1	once	TGTGCCAGCAGCTCCGGACAGGGGAACACTGAAGCTTTCTTT	CASSSGQGNTEAFF
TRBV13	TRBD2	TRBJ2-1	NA	TGTGCCAGCACCGGACTAGCGGGAGGGCCGGTTTACAATGAGCAGTTCTTC	CASTGLAGGPVYNEQFF
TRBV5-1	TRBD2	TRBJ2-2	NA	TGCGCCAGCAGCTGGGGGACTAGCGGGGAGCTGTTTTTT	CASSWGTSGELFF
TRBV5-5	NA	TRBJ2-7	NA	TGTGCCAGCAGCCTAGAAGGGGCTCGTTCCTACGAGCAGTACTTC	CASSLEGARSYEQYF
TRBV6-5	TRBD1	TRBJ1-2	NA	TGTGCCAGCAGTTTGTGGACAGGGGTGGGAGATGCAGGCTACACCTTC	CASSLWTGVGDAGYTF
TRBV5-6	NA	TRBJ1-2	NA	TGTGCCAGCAGCTTGCAGGCAGGGACTAACTATGGCTACACCTTC	CASSLQAGTNYGYTF
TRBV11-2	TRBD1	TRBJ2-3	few	TGTGCCAGCAGCTACCAGGGGGAAGGCACAGATACGCAGTATTTT	CASSYQGEGTDTQYF
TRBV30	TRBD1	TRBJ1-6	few	TGTGCCTGGAGTATCGGGACAGCTTATACTTCACCCCTCCACTTT	CAWSIGTAYTSPLHF
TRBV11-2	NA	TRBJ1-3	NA	TGTGCCAGCAGCGGGGGGGGACTGGGAAACACCATATATTTT	CASSGGGLGNTIYF
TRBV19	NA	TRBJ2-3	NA	TGTGCCAGTAGCGTCAGGGCAGATACGCAGTATTTT	CASSVRADTQYF
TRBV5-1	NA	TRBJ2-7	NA	TGCGCCAGCAGCTTGGGACACAGCGAGCAGTACTTC	CASSLGHSEQYF
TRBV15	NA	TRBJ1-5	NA	TGTGCCACCAGCAGACCCCAGGGCGGCAATCAGCCCCAGCATTTT	CATSRPQGGNQPQHF
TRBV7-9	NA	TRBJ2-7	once	TGTGCCAGCAGCTTTAATGGGCCGACGGGGGAGCAGTACTTC	CASSFNGPTGEQYF
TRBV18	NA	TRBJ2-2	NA	TGTGCCAGCTCACCACCGAGGGACACCGGGGAGCTGTTTTTT	CASSPPRDTGELFF
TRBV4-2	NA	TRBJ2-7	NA	TGTGCCAGCAGCCAAGAGTCGTCCGCCAGCGAGCAGTACTTC	CASSQESSASEQYF
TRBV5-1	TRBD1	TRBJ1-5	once	TGCGCCAGCAGCTTGGAAGGGACAGGTCAGCCCCAGCATTTT	CASSLEGTGQPQHF
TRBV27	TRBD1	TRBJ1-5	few	TGTGCCAGCAGTTTACCCCACCGGACAGGGGGAGATCATAGCAATCAGCCCCAGCATTTT	CASSLPHRTGGDHSNQPQHF
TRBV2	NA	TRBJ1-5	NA	TGTGCCAGCAGTGGGGGCTCTCTTAATCAGCCCCAGCATTTT	CASSGGSLNQPQHF
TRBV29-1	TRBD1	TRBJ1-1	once	TGCAGCGTTAACAGGGGGCGGAACACTGAAGCTTTCTTT	CSVNRGRNTEAFF